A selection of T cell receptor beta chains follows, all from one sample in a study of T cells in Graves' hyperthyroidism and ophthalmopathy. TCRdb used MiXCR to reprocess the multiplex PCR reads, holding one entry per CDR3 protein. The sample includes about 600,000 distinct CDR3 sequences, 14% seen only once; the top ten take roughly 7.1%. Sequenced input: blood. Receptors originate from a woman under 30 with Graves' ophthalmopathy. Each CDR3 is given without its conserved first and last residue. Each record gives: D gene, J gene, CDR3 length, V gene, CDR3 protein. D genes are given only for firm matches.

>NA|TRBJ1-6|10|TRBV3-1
ASSQRGSPLH
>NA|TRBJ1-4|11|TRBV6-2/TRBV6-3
ASSFDRAEKLF
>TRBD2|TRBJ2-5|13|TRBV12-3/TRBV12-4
ASSLVGLGEGTQY
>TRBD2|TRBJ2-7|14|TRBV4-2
ASSQEVTSGIYEQY
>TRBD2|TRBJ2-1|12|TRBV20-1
SASGTRGYNEQF
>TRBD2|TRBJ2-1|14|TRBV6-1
ASSYTSGRTDNEQF
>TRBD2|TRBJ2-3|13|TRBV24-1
ATSRTSGTSDTQY
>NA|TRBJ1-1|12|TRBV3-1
ASSQRGTNTEAF
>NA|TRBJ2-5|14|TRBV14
ASSPGRGRIDETQY
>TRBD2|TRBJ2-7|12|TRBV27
ASSYGLAEYEQY
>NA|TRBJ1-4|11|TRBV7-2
ASSRATNEKLF
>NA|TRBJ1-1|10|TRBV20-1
SASRVNTEAF
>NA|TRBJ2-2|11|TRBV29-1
SVEGGVTGELF
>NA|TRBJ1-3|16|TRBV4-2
ASSQGGQAGISGNTIY
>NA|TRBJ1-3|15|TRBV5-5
ASSDPVGPSSGNTIY
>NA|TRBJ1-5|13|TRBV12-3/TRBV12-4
ASSMVGTAHQPQH
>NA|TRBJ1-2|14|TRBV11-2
ASSPQNWAGRSGYT
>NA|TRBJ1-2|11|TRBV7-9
ASSLADRYGYT
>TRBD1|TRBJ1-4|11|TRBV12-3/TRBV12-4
ASSYRGEEKLF
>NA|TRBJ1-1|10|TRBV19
ASRQEYTEAF
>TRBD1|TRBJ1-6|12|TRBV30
AWARQGSGSPLH
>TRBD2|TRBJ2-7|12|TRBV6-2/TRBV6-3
ASRTAGVKYEQY
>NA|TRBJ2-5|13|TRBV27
ASSDRRLYQETQY
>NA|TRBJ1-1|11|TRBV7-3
ASSLESHTEAF
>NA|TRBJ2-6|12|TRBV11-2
ASIQGAGANVLT
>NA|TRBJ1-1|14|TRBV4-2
ASSQEPQGIDTEAF
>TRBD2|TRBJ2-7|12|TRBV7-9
ASSPSGRAGEQY
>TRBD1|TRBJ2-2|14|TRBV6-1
ASSPTWDSGLGELF
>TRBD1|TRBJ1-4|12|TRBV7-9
ASSPGGLNEKLF
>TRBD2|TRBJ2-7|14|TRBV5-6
ASSLYAGGSSSEQY
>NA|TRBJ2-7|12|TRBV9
ASSVEQKTYEQY
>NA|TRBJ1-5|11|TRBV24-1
ATSDLRGQPQH
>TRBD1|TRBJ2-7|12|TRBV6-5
ASSYRTGVYEQY
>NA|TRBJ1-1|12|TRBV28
ASSLGRAGTEAF
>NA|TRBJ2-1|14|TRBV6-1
ASSYNKRDSYNEQF
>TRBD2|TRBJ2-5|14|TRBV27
ASSPFTGLVRETQY
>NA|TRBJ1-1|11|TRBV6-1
ASSEAENTEAF
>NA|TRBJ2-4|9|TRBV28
ASNRGDIQY
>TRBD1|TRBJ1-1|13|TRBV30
AWSRRGPSNTEAF
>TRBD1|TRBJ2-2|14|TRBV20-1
SARQQGAGNTGELF
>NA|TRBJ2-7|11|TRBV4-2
ASRAAGASEQY
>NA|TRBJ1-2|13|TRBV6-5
ASSYSEEGIYGYT
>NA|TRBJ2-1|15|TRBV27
ASSPRGLSANDNEQF
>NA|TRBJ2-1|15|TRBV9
ASSVEPGRRSYNEQF
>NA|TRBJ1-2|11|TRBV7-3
ASSPGPNYGYT
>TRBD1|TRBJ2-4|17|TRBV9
ASSGRQGVTWKAKNIQY
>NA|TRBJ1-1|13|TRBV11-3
ASSLVAGASTEAF